The present T cell receptor beta chain was sequenced within a study of blood T cell repertoires in COVID-19. Study details: Sample material is recorded as cDNA or gDNA derived from T cells, B-cell-depleted T cells, or PBMCs.

Study processing details: Estimation of nucleated cell counts was performed using reference gene primer amplification. Clones were sequenced by immunoSEQ multiplex PCR, and TCRdb holds only the in-frame ones, with some missing. V, J and clone size are taken as reported in that table, and D and trimming were inferred from the DNA itself. The sample consists of roughly 120,000 clones, 84% of them appearing once. Trimming cost V 5 bases and J 4 bases, with 12 bases left between them. CDR1 SNHLY and CDR2 FYNNEI come from the germline V gene. CDR3 length: 14 residues. This chain connects TRBV2 to TRBJ2-1, with D perhaps matching TRBD2 (5 bases). Sequences were obtained from peripheral blood. The TCR originated in a woman aged 50 to 60 with acute or convalescent COVID-19. CDR3 sequence (DNA): TGTGCCAGCAGTAGGCAACGGACTTACAATGAGCAGTTCTTC. The encoded protein is CASSRQRTYNEQFF.